This T cell receptor beta chain derives from a study of tumor and adjacent non-tumor tissue in lung cancer. Looking at the study overall: Patients comprised roughly 12 adenocarcinoma, 2 squamous cell carcinoma and 1 small cell lung cancer. Patients were aged roughly 31 to 76, fewer than twelve men and a handful of women, stage I to III.

With regard to this clonotype: Its antigen is undetermined. The junction departs from germline at one end; a sequencing error may be responsible.

The template was RNA from unsorted bulk tissue. The normal lung tissue was taken more than 3 cm from the tumor edge. Donors were chemotherapy-naive, newly diagnosed lung cancer surgical patients in China, August–late 2014. The CDR3 consists of 15 residues. Germline lookup yields CDR1 WSHSY and CDR2 SAAADI. Broader study findings: Significantly higher TCR diversity was found in tumor than normal lung.

TCRbeta libraries were built with three rounds of nested PCR, modified from ARM-PCR. TCRdb used MiXCR to reprocess the multiplex PCR reads, holding one entry per CDR3 protein. The sample shows roughly 74,000 distinct CDR3 sequences, around 76% of them seen only once. This sequence was found in a man between 65 and 80 years old with non-small cell lung cancer. Sequenced: distant non-tumor lung tissue. The chain combines TRBV10-2 with TRBJ2-7, with a tentative D call TRBD1 (6 bases). The CDR3 DNA reads as TGCGCCAGCAGTGAGTGCGGAGACAGGCGCGACGAGCAGTATTTC. The encoded protein is CASSECGDRRDEQYF.